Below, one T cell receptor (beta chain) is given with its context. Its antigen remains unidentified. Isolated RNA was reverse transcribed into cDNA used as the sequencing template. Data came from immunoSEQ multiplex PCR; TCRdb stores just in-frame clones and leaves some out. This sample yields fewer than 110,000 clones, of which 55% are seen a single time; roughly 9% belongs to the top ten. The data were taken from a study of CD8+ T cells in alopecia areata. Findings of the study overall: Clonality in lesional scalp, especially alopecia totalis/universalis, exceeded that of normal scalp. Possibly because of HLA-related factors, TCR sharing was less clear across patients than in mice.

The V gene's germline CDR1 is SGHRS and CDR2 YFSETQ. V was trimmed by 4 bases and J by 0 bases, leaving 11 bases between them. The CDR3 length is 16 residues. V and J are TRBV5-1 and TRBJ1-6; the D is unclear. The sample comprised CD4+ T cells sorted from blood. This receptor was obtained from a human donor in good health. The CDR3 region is CASSQVASSYNSPLHF. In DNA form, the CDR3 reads TGCGCCAGCAGCCAGGTGGCGAGCTCCTATAATTCACCCCTCCACTTT.